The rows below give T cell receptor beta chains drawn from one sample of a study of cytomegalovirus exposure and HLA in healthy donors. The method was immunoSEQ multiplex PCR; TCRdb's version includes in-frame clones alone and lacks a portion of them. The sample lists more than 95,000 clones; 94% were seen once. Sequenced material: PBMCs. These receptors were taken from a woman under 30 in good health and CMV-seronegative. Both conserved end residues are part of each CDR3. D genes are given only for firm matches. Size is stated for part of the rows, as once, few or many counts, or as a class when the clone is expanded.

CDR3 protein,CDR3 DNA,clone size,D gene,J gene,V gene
CASNTGQNTDTQYF,TGCGCCAGCAATACGGGACAAAACACAGATACGCAGTATTTT,.,.,TRBJ2-3,TRBV5-1
CASSWTQGAEQYF,TGCGCCAGCAGCTGGACCCAGGGGGCCGAGCAGTACTTC,.,TRBD1,TRBJ2-7,TRBV5-1
CASSLRGINTEAFF,TGTGCCAGCAGTTTACGAGGAATCAACACTGAAGCTTTCTTT,.,.,TRBJ1-1,TRBV28
CASISPQGSSSGHGYTF,TGTGCCAGTATATCCCCACAGGGCTCCTCTTCGGGGCATGGCTACACCTTC,.,.,TRBJ1-2,TRBV19
CASTDVRETQYF,TGTGCCAGCACCGACGTGAGGGAGACCCAGTACTTC,.,.,TRBJ2-5,TRBV6-1
CASSIGTSGVLNEQFF,TGTGCCAGCAGCATCGGGACTAGCGGGGTTCTCAATGAGCAGTTCTTC,.,TRBD2,TRBJ2-1,TRBV9
CASSLLAGVIGELFF,TGTGCCAGCAGCTTACTAGCGGGGGTCATCGGGGAGCTGTTTTTT,.,TRBD2,TRBJ2-2,TRBV11-2
CASRRAGGTDTQYF,TGTGCCAGTCGTCGAGCGGGGGGCACAGATACGCAGTATTTT,.,TRBD2,TRBJ2-3,TRBV7-3
CASSLGSTGRGYTF,TGTGCCAGCAGTCTCGGGTCGACAGGCCGTGGCTACACCTTC,.,.,TRBJ1-2,TRBV28
CASKRTRGLYEQYF,TGCGCCAGCAAGAGAACAAGGGGGCTATACGAGCAGTACTTC,.,TRBD1,TRBJ2-7,TRBV10-2
CASSDGGAGANVLTF,TGTGCCAGCAGTGATGGTGGGGCCGGGGCCAACGTCCTGACTTTC,.,.,TRBJ2-6,TRBV25-1
CASYSTDRPGTEAFF,TGCGCCAGCTACTCCACGGACAGGCCCGGGACTGAAGCTTTCTTT,.,TRBD1,TRBJ1-1,TRBV5-1
CASSLGAGGLYF,TGTGCCAGCAGCTTGGGGGCAGGGGGCCTGTATTTT,.,TRBD1,TRBJ2-3,TRBV5-4
CASSGQAIRNEQYF,TGTGCCAGCAGTGGACAGGCCATAAGGAACGAGCAGTACTTC,.,.,TRBJ2-7,TRBV6-1
CASSLGGNTGELFF,TGTGCCAGCAGCCTGGGAGGGAACACCGGGGAGCTGTTTTTT,.,.,TRBJ2-2,TRBV28
CASSYRGGLTEAFF,TGTGCCAGCAGTTACCGGGGTGGACTCACTGAAGCTTTCTTT,.,.,TRBJ1-1,TRBV28
CASSPGVPGEAFF,TGTGCCAGCAGTCCGGGGGTCCCCGGTGAAGCTTTCTTT,.,.,TRBJ1-1,TRBV6-5
CASTQPHFGGGSIQYF,TGTGCCAGCACCCAACCCCATTTCGGAGGTGGTAGCATTCAGTACTTC,.,.,TRBJ2-4,TRBV28
CASSRDRGYNEQFF,TGTGCCAGCAGCCGGGACAGGGGATACAATGAGCAGTTCTTC,.,TRBD1,TRBJ2-1,TRBV7-9
CASSLIGSYLSGANVLTF,TGTGCCAGCAGCTTGATAGGGAGCTATCTCTCTGGGGCCAACGTCCTGACTTTC,.,.,TRBJ2-6,TRBV5-6
CASSWDRGGPGGYTF,TGCGCCAGCAGCTGGGACAGGGGGGGACCAGGTGGCTACACCTTC,.,TRBD1,TRBJ1-2,TRBV4-1
CASGLVERTEAFF,TGTGCTAGTGGTTTGGTTGAGCGCACTGAAGCTTTCTTT,.,.,TRBJ1-1,TRBV12-5
CASSSPRGQGIYGYTF,TGTGCCAGCAGTTCCCCCAGGGGACAGGGGATCTATGGCTACACCTTC,once,TRBD1,TRBJ1-2,TRBV28
CASSQGVGRVNEKLFF,TGCGCCAGCAGCCAAGGTGTGGGCAGAGTTAATGAAAAACTGTTTTTT,.,.,TRBJ1-4,TRBV4-1
CASSSGTSGSHEQYF,TGTGCCAGCAGCTCCGGGACTAGCGGGAGCCACGAGCAGTACTTC,.,TRBD2,TRBJ2-7,TRBV6-1
CASSQTVGGTKNIQYF,TGCGCCAGCAGCCAGACTGTTGGGGGGACCAAAAACATTCAGTACTTC,.,.,TRBJ2-4,TRBV5-1
CASSDSLAGVAGELFF,TGTGCCAGCAGTGACAGTCTAGCGGGAGTTGCCGGGGAGCTGTTTTTT,.,TRBD2,TRBJ2-2,TRBV6-1
CASSNPDRDNYGYTF,TGTGCCAGCAGTAACCCGGACAGGGACAACTATGGCTACACCTTC,.,TRBD1,TRBJ1-2,TRBV28